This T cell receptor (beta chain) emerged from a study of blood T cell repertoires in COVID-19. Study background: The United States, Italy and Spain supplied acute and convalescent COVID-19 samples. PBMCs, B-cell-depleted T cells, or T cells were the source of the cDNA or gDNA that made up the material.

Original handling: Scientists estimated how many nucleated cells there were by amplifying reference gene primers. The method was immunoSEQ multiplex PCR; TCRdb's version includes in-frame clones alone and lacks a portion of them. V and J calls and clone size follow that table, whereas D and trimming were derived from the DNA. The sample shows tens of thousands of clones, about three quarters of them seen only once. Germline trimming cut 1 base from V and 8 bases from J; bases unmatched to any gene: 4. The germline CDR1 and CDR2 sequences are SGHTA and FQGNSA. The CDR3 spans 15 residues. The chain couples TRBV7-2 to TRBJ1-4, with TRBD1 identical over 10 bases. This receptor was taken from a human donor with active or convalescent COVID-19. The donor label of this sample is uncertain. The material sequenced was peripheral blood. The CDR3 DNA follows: TGTGCCAGCAGCTTAGGGGGACAGGGGCGGGAAAAACTGTTTTTT. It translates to CASSLGGQGREKLFF.